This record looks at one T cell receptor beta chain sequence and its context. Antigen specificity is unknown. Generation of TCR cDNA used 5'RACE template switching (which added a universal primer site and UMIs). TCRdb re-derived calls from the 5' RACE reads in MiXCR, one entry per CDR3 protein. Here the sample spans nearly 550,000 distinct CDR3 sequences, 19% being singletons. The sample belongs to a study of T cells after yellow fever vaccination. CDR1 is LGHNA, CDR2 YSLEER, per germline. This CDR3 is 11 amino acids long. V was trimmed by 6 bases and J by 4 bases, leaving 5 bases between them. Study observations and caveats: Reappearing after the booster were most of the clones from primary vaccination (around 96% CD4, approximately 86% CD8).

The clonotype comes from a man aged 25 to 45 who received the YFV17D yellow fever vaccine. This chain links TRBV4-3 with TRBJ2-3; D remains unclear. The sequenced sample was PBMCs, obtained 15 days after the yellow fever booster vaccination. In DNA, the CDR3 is TGCGCCAGCAGATGGGCAGATACGCAGTATTTT. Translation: CASRWADTQYF.